This TCR beta chain was recovered during a study of cytomegalovirus exposure and HLA in healthy donors. Study-level points and caveats: Among immune exposure information, only CMV serostatus was available. Whilst most TCR sequences proved rare, a subset of public TCRs occurred across many donors.

The PCR made use of 60 Vbeta and 13 Jbeta primers. Sequencing was performed with immunoSEQ multiplex PCR; in TCRdb, only in-frame clones are kept and a portion is missing. In the table there are approximately 92,000 clones, around 74% of which are singletons. Comments on this clone: Its antigen is still unknown.

V shed 0 bases, J shed 4 bases, and the junction held 9 bases outside the gene matches. CDR3 length: 16 residues. The V gene's germline CDR1 is LGHNA and CDR2 YSLEER. The specimen was PBMCs. The sequence came from a man in his forties or fifties in good health and CMV-seropositive. V usage is TRBV4-3 and J usage is TRBJ2-7, with 7 positions matching TRBD1. The CDR3 nucleotides read TGCGCCAGCAGCCAAGATTCGACGACAGGGTCGTACGAGCAGTACTTC. Its translation is CASSQDSTTGSYEQYF.